The rows below give T cell receptor beta chains drawn from one sample of a study of cytotoxic CD8 clonotypes in ibrutinib-treated CLL. The table came from immunoSEQ multiplex PCR; TCRdb's copy has only in-frame clones and leaves some out. The data contain about 180,000 clones, 84% of them seen just once; the ten biggest clones take up 4.6%. Sequenced material: PBMCs, taken after 24 months of ibrutinib treatment. These receptor sequences come from a human donor with chronic lymphocytic leukemia. The CDR3 runs from the conserved cysteine through the conserved F or W. Each record gives: J gene, V gene, clone size, D gene, CDR3 DNA, CDR3 protein. The D gene is left open where the match is weak. Some rows mark clone size as missing; the rest say once, few, many or name a class of expanded clone.

J gene: TRBJ1-2; V gene: TRBV6-5; clone size: few; D gene: TRBD1; CDR3 DNA: TGTGCCAGCAGTTACTCGAGAACAGGGGGCGGCTATGGCTACACCTTC; CDR3 protein: CASSYSRTGGGYGYTF
J gene: TRBJ2-2; V gene: TRBV11-2; clone size: NA; D gene: TRBD2; CDR3 DNA: TGTGCCAGCAGCTTAAATAGCGGGACCGGGGAGCTGTTTTTT; CDR3 protein: CASSLNSGTGELFF
J gene: TRBJ2-3; V gene: TRBV28; clone size: NA; D gene: TRBD2; CDR3 DNA: TGTGCCAGCTGTACTAGCGGGAGGGACTATACGCAGTATTTT; CDR3 protein: CASCTSGRDYTQYF
J gene: TRBJ2-7; V gene: TRBV7-3; clone size: few; D gene: TRBD1; CDR3 DNA: TGTGCCAGCACCCCCCCTGGGACAGGCTCCTACGAGCAGTACTTC; CDR3 protein: CASTPPGTGSYEQYF
J gene: TRBJ2-3; V gene: TRBV5-1; clone size: NA; D gene: TRBD2; CDR3 DNA: TGCGCCAGCAGCTCCATAGCGGGGGGCACAGATACGCAGTATTTT; CDR3 protein: CASSSIAGGTDTQYF
J gene: TRBJ2-5; V gene: TRBV28; clone size: NA; D gene: TRBD1; CDR3 DNA: TGTGCCAGCACCACCGGCAGGGGGTTCATGGAGACCCAGTACTTC; CDR3 protein: CASTTGRGFMETQYF
J gene: TRBJ2-1; V gene: TRBV7-2; clone size: NA; D gene: TRBD2; CDR3 DNA: TGTGCCAGCAGCTCTGGACTAGCGGGGGCCAACAATGAGCAGTTCTTC; CDR3 protein: CASSSGLAGANNEQFF
J gene: TRBJ2-1; V gene: TRBV4-3; clone size: once; D gene: TRBD2; CDR3 DNA: TGCGCCAGCAGCCAAGGGGGACTAGCGGGAGGGCCGGTCAATGAGCAGTTCTTC; CDR3 protein: CASSQGGLAGGPVNEQFF
J gene: TRBJ2-1; V gene: TRBV9; clone size: NA; D gene: TRBD2; CDR3 DNA: TGTGCCAGCAGCCCATGGCTGACTAGCGGGGTTTACAATGAGCAGTTCTTC; CDR3 protein: CASSPWLTSGVYNEQFF
J gene: TRBJ1-5; V gene: TRBV18; clone size: NA; D gene: NA; CDR3 DNA: TGTGCCAGCTCACCCGGACGGGCTAGCAATCAGCCCCAGCATTTT; CDR3 protein: CASSPGRASNQPQHF
J gene: TRBJ2-3; V gene: TRBV5-1; clone size: NA; D gene: TRBD1; CDR3 DNA: TGCGCCAGCAGCCCAAACTCGGGACAGGGGATCACAGATACGCAGTATTTT; CDR3 protein: CASSPNSGQGITDTQYF
J gene: TRBJ1-1; V gene: TRBV7-8; clone size: NA; D gene: NA; CDR3 DNA: TGTGCCAGCAGCTCAAAAGCCGGGGCTCGGACTGAAGCTTTCTTT; CDR3 protein: CASSSKAGARTEAFF
J gene: TRBJ1-1; V gene: TRBV6-1; clone size: NA; D gene: NA; CDR3 DNA: TGTGCCAGCATGAAGACAGGGAACACTGAAGCTTTCTTT; CDR3 protein: CASMKTGNTEAFF
J gene: TRBJ2-7; V gene: TRBV5-1; clone size: NA; D gene: TRBD1; CDR3 DNA: TGCGCCAGCAGCTTGGACACAGGGGGCAGGTACGAGCAGTACTTC; CDR3 protein: CASSLDTGGRYEQYF
J gene: TRBJ2-7; V gene: TRBV11-2; clone size: NA; D gene: NA; CDR3 DNA: TGCGCCAGCAGCCAAGCCGGAGCGGAGCAGTACTTC; CDR3 protein: CASSQAGAEQYF
J gene: TRBJ1-2; V gene: TRBV5-4; clone size: NA; D gene: NA; CDR3 DNA: TGTGCCAGCAGCTTGGATAAGCCGGCCTATGGCTACACCTTC; CDR3 protein: CASSLDKPAYGYTF
J gene: TRBJ1-1; V gene: TRBV9; clone size: NA; D gene: NA; CDR3 DNA: TGTGCCAGCAGCGTGGGGGGTCGGGACACTGAAGCTTTCTTT; CDR3 protein: CASSVGGRDTEAFF
J gene: TRBJ1-5; V gene: TRBV7-2; clone size: NA; D gene: NA; CDR3 DNA: TGTGCCAGCAGCTTAGAAGGGCAGAACAATCAGCCCCAGCATTTT; CDR3 protein: CASSLEGQNNQPQHF
J gene: TRBJ2-7; V gene: TRBV4-1; clone size: NA; D gene: TRBD1; CDR3 DNA: TGCGCCAGCAGCCAAGGACAGGGTTCCTACGAGCAGTACTTC; CDR3 protein: CASSQGQGSYEQYF
J gene: TRBJ2-7; V gene: TRBV2; clone size: NA; D gene: TRBD2; CDR3 DNA: TGTGCCAGCCGACCGGGACTAGCGGGGGGCCGCTACGAGCAGTACTTC; CDR3 protein: CASRPGLAGGRYEQYF
J gene: TRBJ1-2; V gene: TRBV7-9; clone size: NA; D gene: NA; CDR3 DNA: TGTGCCAGCAGCTTAGCGGTGGGTTATGGCTACACCTTC; CDR3 protein: CASSLAVGYGYTF
J gene: TRBJ1-1; V gene: TRBV4-3; clone size: NA; D gene: TRBD1; CDR3 DNA: TGCGCCAGCAGCCGACAGGGAAACCGGGGTGAAGCTTTCTTT; CDR3 protein: CASSRQGNRGEAFF
J gene: TRBJ1-1; V gene: TRBV15; clone size: NA; D gene: NA; CDR3 DNA: TGTGCCACCAGCAGAGGTGGTCTTACAGGGCCCACTGAAGCTTTCTTT; CDR3 protein: CATSRGGLTGPTEAFF
J gene: TRBJ1-1; V gene: TRBV6-1; clone size: NA; D gene: TRBD1; CDR3 DNA: TGTGCCAGCAGCCTGGACAGGGGGCCCACTGAAGCTTTCTTT; CDR3 protein: CASSLDRGPTEAFF
J gene: TRBJ2-3; V gene: TRBV2; clone size: NA; D gene: TRBD1; CDR3 DNA: TGTGCCAGCACTTTGGGACAGACTCTTGGAGATACGCAGTATTTT; CDR3 protein: CASTLGQTLGDTQYF
J gene: TRBJ1-1; V gene: TRBV6-6; clone size: NA; D gene: NA; CDR3 DNA: TGTGCCAGCACAATAGAAGGGGTTAGAGAAGCTTTCTTT; CDR3 protein: CASTIEGVREAFF
J gene: TRBJ1-1; V gene: TRBV11-2; clone size: NA; D gene: NA; CDR3 DNA: TGTGCCAGCAGCTTAGATGGCGGAGGGAGCACTGAAGCTTTCTTT; CDR3 protein: CASSLDGGGSTEAFF
J gene: TRBJ2-7; V gene: TRBV9; clone size: NA; D gene: TRBD2; CDR3 DNA: TGTGCCAGCAGCGTAGACCCTAGCGGGAGGGCCAAGCAGTACTTC; CDR3 protein: CASSVDPSGRAKQYF
J gene: TRBJ1-4; V gene: TRBV11-2; clone size: NA; D gene: NA; CDR3 DNA: TGTGCCAGCAGCTTATTCGGCGGGAGGAGTAATGAAAAACTGTTTTTT; CDR3 protein: CASSLFGGRSNEKLFF
J gene: TRBJ2-2; V gene: TRBV11-3; clone size: NA; D gene: TRBD2; CDR3 DNA: TGTGCCAGCAGCTTAGGTCTCGGTAGCGGGAGACAAACCGGGGAGCTGTTTTTT; CDR3 protein: CASSLGLGSGRQTGELFF
J gene: TRBJ2-2; V gene: TRBV18; clone size: NA; D gene: TRBD1; CDR3 DNA: TGTGCCAGCTCAGTACAGGGGGACGACGGGGAGCTGTTTTTT; CDR3 protein: CASSVQGDDGELFF
J gene: TRBJ2-1; V gene: TRBV7-8; clone size: few; D gene: NA; CDR3 DNA: TGTGCCAGCAGCCCAGAGGGGGGCGGTGTCTCCTACAATGAGCAGTTCTTC; CDR3 protein: CASSPEGGGVSYNEQFF
J gene: TRBJ2-2; V gene: TRBV6-6; clone size: NA; D gene: TRBD2; CDR3 DNA: TGTGCCAGCAGTTTCGGGTCGGGAGGTCCCACCGGGGAGCTGTTTTTT; CDR3 protein: CASSFGSGGPTGELFF
J gene: TRBJ1-1; V gene: TRBV5-1; clone size: few; D gene: TRBD1; CDR3 DNA: TGCGCCAGCAGCTTTCCGACAGGGGGCTCGAACACTGAAGCTTTCTTT; CDR3 protein: CASSFPTGGSNTEAFF
J gene: TRBJ1-6; V gene: TRBV30; clone size: few; D gene: NA; CDR3 DNA: TGTGCCTGGACGGGGAACACTAATTCACCCCTCCACTTT; CDR3 protein: CAWTGNTNSPLHF
J gene: TRBJ2-4; V gene: TRBV28; clone size: NA; D gene: NA; CDR3 DNA: TGTGCCAGCAGTCCCTCTCATACAGGCCTTAAAAACATTCAGTACTTC; CDR3 protein: CASSPSHTGLKNIQYF
J gene: TRBJ2-4; V gene: TRBV4-2; clone size: NA; D gene: TRBD2; CDR3 DNA: TGTGCCAGCAGCCAAGATTTGGGACTAGCGGGAGGGCAGTACTTC; CDR3 protein: CASSQDLGLAGGQYF
J gene: TRBJ2-1; V gene: TRBV4-2; clone size: NA; D gene: NA; CDR3 DNA: TGTGCCAGCAGCCAAGATAAGGGGCAGGCGACTTCCAATGAGCAGTTCTTC; CDR3 protein: CASSQDKGQATSNEQFF
J gene: TRBJ2-3; V gene: TRBV18; clone size: NA; D gene: NA; CDR3 DNA: TGTGCCAGCTCACGCAATAGCGGAGGCTCTGATACGCAGTATTTT; CDR3 protein: CASSRNSGGSDTQYF
J gene: TRBJ1-4; V gene: TRBV27; clone size: NA; D gene: TRBD1; CDR3 DNA: TGTGCCAGCAGCCGGGACAGGGATGAAAAACTGTTTTTT; CDR3 protein: CASSRDRDEKLFF
J gene: TRBJ2-1; V gene: TRBV7-3; clone size: NA; D gene: NA; CDR3 DNA: TGTGCCAGCAGCTCAAAAAAAAATGAGCAGTTCTTC; CDR3 protein: CASSSKKNEQFF
J gene: TRBJ1-2; V gene: TRBV21-1; clone size: NA; D gene: NA; CDR3 DNA: TGTGCCAGCATCTTTATCAGGGGGAATAACTATGGCTACACCTTC; CDR3 protein: CASIFIRGNNYGYTF
J gene: TRBJ2-1; V gene: TRBV5-1; clone size: NA; D gene: TRBD1; CDR3 DNA: TGCGCCAGCAGCTTCGAAAGGGGGCCCCCCTACAATGAGCAGTTCTTC; CDR3 protein: CASSFERGPPYNEQFF
J gene: TRBJ2-5; V gene: TRBV6-5; clone size: NA; D gene: NA; CDR3 DNA: TGTGCCAGCAGTTACTCGAAGAGGATGGGGACCCAGTACTTC; CDR3 protein: CASSYSKRMGTQYF
J gene: TRBJ1-1; V gene: TRBV5-1; clone size: NA; D gene: NA; CDR3 DNA: TGCGCCAGCAGCTTCGACCTGGGGACTGAAGCTTTCTTT; CDR3 protein: CASSFDLGTEAFF
J gene: TRBJ2-4; V gene: TRBV7-3; clone size: NA; D gene: TRBD1; CDR3 DNA: TGTGCCAGTTCGGACAGGGGGCAAGGCAAAAACATTCAGTACTTC; CDR3 protein: CASSDRGQGKNIQYF
J gene: TRBJ1-2; V gene: TRBV28; clone size: NA; D gene: TRBD1; CDR3 DNA: TGTGCCAGCAGGGTTATAGGACAGGGAGGAGGTGGCTACACCTTC; CDR3 protein: CASRVIGQGGGGYTF
J gene: TRBJ1-1; V gene: TRBV27; clone size: few; D gene: TRBD1; CDR3 DNA: TGTGCCAGCAGTAACGACAGGGGACCTGAAGCTTTCTTT; CDR3 protein: CASSNDRGPEAFF
J gene: TRBJ2-3; V gene: TRBV4-2; clone size: NA; D gene: NA; CDR3 DNA: TGTGCCAGCAGCCAAGTGACAGATACGCAGTATTTT; CDR3 protein: CASSQVTDTQYF
J gene: TRBJ2-7; V gene: TRBV6-5; clone size: NA; D gene: NA; CDR3 DNA: TGTGCCAGCAGTTCCCGAGCTGTGATTAGCTCCTACGAGCAGTACTTC; CDR3 protein: CASSSRAVISSYEQYF
J gene: TRBJ2-2; V gene: TRBV6-5; clone size: NA; D gene: TRBD1; CDR3 DNA: TGTGCCAGCAGTTTTACCCGGACAGGTAACACCGGGGAGCTGTTTTTT; CDR3 protein: CASSFTRTGNTGELFF